The 26 T cell receptor beta chains in this list originate from one sample, sequenced in a study of early T cells in non-severe SARS-CoV-2 infection. Via MiXCR, TCRdb re-called the 5' RACE reads, giving one row per CDR3 protein. In the table there are tens of thousands of distinct CDR3 sequences, over 9.5% of which are singletons. The input for sequencing was whole blood, taken at baseline. These receptors were taken from an adult who was a healthcare worker with PCR-confirmed SARS-CoV-2 infection or an uninfected control (not recorded which).

This clonotype showed up just a few times. The genes are TRBV18 and TRBJ2-2, with D tentatively TRBD1 (5 bases). Germline values: CDR1 KGHSH, CDR2 LQKENI. The CDR3 length is 13 residues. V was clipped by 1 base and J by 7 bases, with 7 bases between them. The CDR3 coding sequence is TGTGCCAGCTCACCACTGCAGGGCGGGGAGCTGTTTTTT. Translating it yields CASSPLQGGELFF. Filled out from reference TRBV18 and TRBJ2-2, the complete variable domain reads NAGVMQNPRHLVRRRGQEARLRCSPMKGHSHVYWYRQLPEEGLKFMVYLQKENIIDESGMPKERFSAEFPKEGPSILRIQQVVRGDSAAYFCASSPLQGGELFFGEGSRLTVL.

This clonotype was seen a few times. The rearrangement uses TRBV19 and TRBJ2-4; perhaps TRBD1 as D (5 bases). The length of the CDR3 is 12 residues. The V end was cut by 6 bases, the J end by 8 bases, with 11 bases between. Germline CDR1 reads LNHDA; CDR2 reads SQIVND (reference sequence). CDR3 bases: TGTGCCAGTAGGTCCCTCAGGGACATTCAGTACTTC. Amino acid sequence: CASRSLRDIQYF.

This clonotype occurred many times. This chain links TRBV5-4 with TRBJ2-3; D perhaps matches TRBD1 (6 bases). The germline V gene encodes CDR1 SGHNT and CDR2 YYREEE (reference sequence). Trimming took off 2 bases at V and 0 bases at J, with 7 bases between the two ends. This CDR3 comprises 14 residues. The CDR3 coding sequence is TGTGCCAGCAGCTTTAGGGGGAGCACAGATACGCAGTATTTT. Translating gives CASSFRGSTDTQYF.

V usage is TRBV6-1 and J usage is TRBJ2-7; a possible D gene is TRBD1 (6 bases). This CDR3 contains 15 residues. In germline, CDR1 is MNHNS, CDR2 SASEGT. Trimming left V 6 bases short and J 0 bases short, with 15 bases between. The DNA of the CDR3 is TGTGCCAGCAGACAATTCTTAGGGGGCTCCTACGAGCAGTACTTC. Protein sequence: CASRQFLGGSYEQYF.

The CDR3 protein is CASRRRQTGGSYEQYF. The CDR3 DNA reads as TGTGCAAGTCGTCGTAGGCAGACAGGGGGCTCCTACGAGCAGTACTTC. The chain is built from TRBV12-2 and TRBJ2-7; TRBD1 is taken as the D call from the table, unchecked against the DNA. TRBV12-2 is a pseudogene locus. The CDR3 spans 16 residues.

This chain uses TRBV27 with TRBJ1-3; weak D call: TRBD1 (6 bases). Germline CDR1 MNHEY, CDR2 SMNVEV (reference sequence). The CDR3 is 15 amino acids. The ends were cut back, 5 bases at V and 7 bases at J, with 18 bases in the middle. The CDR3 spells CASSPRGDIWNTIYF. CDR3 nucleotide sequence: TGTGCCAGCAGTCCCCGTGGGGACATCTGGAACACCATATATTTT.

Here the CDR3 reads CSASRGGNTEAFF. CDR3 bases: TGCAGTGCTAGTCGAGGTGGGAACACTGAAGCTTTCTTT. This chain connects TRBV20-1 to TRBJ1-1; D uncertain. The germline CDR1 and CDR2 sequences are DFQATT and SNEGSKA (reference sequence). This CDR3 has 13 amino acids. With 3 bases removed from V and 1 base from J, the gap between germline ends came to 9 bases.

The rearrangement uses TRBV18 and TRBJ2-5; D is uncertain. Germline V gene lookup returns CDR1 KGHSH and CDR2 LQKENI. The length of the CDR3 is 14 residues. V shed 4 bases and J shed 7 bases, with 16 bases lying between them. The CDR3 nucleotides read TGTGCCAGCTCACTTTCCGGTCCTATAGGGACCCAGTACTTC. Translated: CASSLSGPIGTQYF. Looking up the rest from reference TRBV18 and TRBJ2-5 gives the full variable domain: NAGVMQNPRHLVRRRGQEARLRCSPMKGHSHVYWYRQLPEEGLKFMVYLQKENIIDESGMPKERFSAEFPKEGPSILRIQQVVRGDSAAYFCASSLSGPIGTQYFGPGTRLLVL.

The V and J genes are TRBV5-1 and TRBJ1-5; the D gene is possibly TRBD1 (6 bases). With 4 bases removed from V and 4 bases from J, the gap between germline ends came to 12 bases. Germline V gives CDR1 SGHRS, CDR2 YFSETQ. This CDR3 has 14 amino acids. CDR3 DNA sequence: TGCGCCAGCAGCCAAGGACAGCCTAATCAGCCCCAGCATTTT. Its protein is CASSQGQPNQPQHF.

This clonotype appeared many times. The gene calls are TRBV7-2 and TRBJ2-2; maybe TRBD2 (7 bases). CDR1 and CDR2 from the germline V gene are SGHTA and FQGNSA. Trimming pared 4 bases from V and 5 bases from J, leaving 11 bases between. CDR3 length: 14 residues. CDR3 residues: CASSSRGGTGELFF. In DNA, the CDR3 is TGTGCCAGCAGCTCCAGGGGAGGGACCGGGGAGCTGTTTTTT.

Only a few counts were recorded for this clonotype. The J gene is TRBJ1-6, the V gene TRBV2, with D maybe TRBD1 (5 bases). CDR3 size: 15 residues. Looked up from germline, CDR1 is SNHLY and CDR2 is FYNNEI. With 4 bases removed from V and 1 base from J, the gap between germline ends came to 8 bases. This CDR3 reads CASSVGGSYNSPLHF. As DNA, the CDR3 is TGTGCCAGCAGTGTTGGGGGGTCCTATAATTCACCCCTCCACTTT.

This sequence joins TRBV6-1 and TRBJ2-1, with no clear D. CDR3 length equals 13 residues. The ends were cut back, 2 bases at V and 5 bases at J, with 7 bases in the middle. From germline, CDR1 is MNHNS and CDR2 SASEGT. CDR3 region: CASSERTNNEQFF. CDR3 nucleotides: TGTGCCAGCAGTGAAAGAACGAACAATGAGCAGTTCTTC.

The rearrangement uses TRBV7-9 and TRBJ2-1; a possible D gene is TRBD2 (6 bases). The CDR3 extends over 15 amino acids. The germline V gene encodes CDR1 SEHNR and CDR2 FQNEAQ (reference sequence). V shed 5 bases and J shed 5 bases, with 16 bases lying between them. The CDR3 loop is CASSVGGTLNNEQFF. Here the CDR3 DNA reads TGTGCCAGCAGCGTGGGCGGGACTCTCAACAATGAGCAGTTCTTC.

This clonotype appeared many times. The chain is built from TRBV20-1 and TRBJ2-1; D possibly corresponds to TRBD2 (6 bases). CDR3 size: 14 residues. Germline lookup yields CDR1 DFQATT and CDR2 SNEGSKA (reference sequence). Between the trimmed V and J ends, which lost 1 base and 3 bases, there was a span of 10 bases. The CDR3 coding sequence is TGCAGTGCTAGAGCGTGGACTAACTACAATGAGCAGTTCTTC. Amino acids: CSARAWTNYNEQFF.

The table lists this clonotype with many counts. The rearrangement joins TRBV4-1 to TRBJ2-1, with 11 bases aligning to TRBD2. V lost 5 bases and J lost 6; bases outside the gene matches: 6. The CDR3 spans 15 residues. Germline V lookup: CDR1 MGHRA, CDR2 YSYEKL. The CDR3 region is CASSYAGTSGNEQFF. Here the CDR3 DNA reads TGCGCCAGCAGCTATGCCGGGACTAGCGGCAATGAGCAGTTCTTC.

This clonotype was detected only a few times. The CDR3 DNA is TGCGCCAGCACACCGGGACTAGCGGGCAATGAGCAGTTCTTC. Translated, it gives CASTPGLAGNEQFF. This sequence joins TRBV5-1 and TRBJ2-1; TRBD2 agrees at 12 bases. CDR1 is SGHRS, CDR2 YFSETQ, per germline. The CDR3 extends over 14 amino acids. V dropped 6 bases and J dropped 6; count of bases not matched to a gene: 4.

The V gene is TRBV27, the J gene TRBJ2-2; D remains unclear. The CDR3 spans 12 residues. V was shortened by 5 bases and J by 6 bases, with 7 bases between the two germline ends. Germline assignment: CDR1 MNHEY and CDR2 SMNVEV (reference sequence). CDR3: CASSRTAGELFF. CDR3 in DNA: TGTGCCAGCAGTCGGACGGCCGGGGAGCTGTTTTTT.

This clonotype was detected many times. V and J are TRBV7-2 and TRBJ2-7, with D tentatively TRBD1 or TRBD2 (5 bases each). This CDR3 region has 14 residues. Germline V lookup: CDR1 SGHTA, CDR2 FQGNSA. V gave up 2 bases and J gave up 2 bases, with 10 bases separating them. CDR3 in amino acids: CASSLYPGPYEQYF. The DNA for the CDR3 is TGTGCCAGCAGCTTATACCCGGGGCCCTACGAGCAGTACTTC.

This clonotype was seen at least ten times. This rearrangement joins TRBV18 to TRBJ1-5; 7 bases line up with TRBD1. The trim removed 2 bases at V and 6 bases at J, leaving 4 bases unmatched. Germline V gene lookup returns CDR1 KGHSH and CDR2 LQKENI. This CDR3 is 14 amino acids long. Here the CDR3 reads CASSPSGGTQPQHF. For the CDR3, the DNA is TGTGCCAGCTCACCATCAGGGGGTACTCAGCCCCAGCATTTT.

There are a few counts of this clonotype. V and J are TRBV6-1 and TRBJ1-4, with a weak D call TRBD1 (6 bases). The CDR3 extends over 14 amino acids. CDR1 and CDR2 (germline): MNHNS, SASEGT. With 1 base removed from V and 6 bases from J, the gap between germline ends came to 9 bases. This CDR3 is CASSEGRGDEKLFF. The DNA for the CDR3 is TGTGCCAGCAGTGAAGGCAGGGGTGATGAAAAACTGTTTTTT.

The rearrangement links TRBV20-1 to TRBJ2-4; a possible D gene is TRBD1 (5 bases). This CDR3 comprises 16 residues. Germline V CDR1 and CDR2: DFQATT, SNEGSKA (reference sequence). Deletions cut 8 bases from V and 0 bases from J, with 20 bases between. This chain's CDR3 is CSTARGFELAKNIQYF. CDR3 nucleotide sequence: TGCAGTACAGCTAGGGGTTTCGAGCTAGCCAAAAACATTCAGTACTTC.

This clonotype has more than one count but fewer than ten. The chain carries TRBV3-1 and TRBJ1-6; D might be TRBD1 (5 bases). The CDR3 is 16 residues long. Deletions cut 4 bases from V and 5 bases from J, with 15 bases between. The germline CDR1 and CDR2 sequences are LGHDT and YNNKEL (reference sequence). Here the CDR3 reads CASSRGTEYNNSPLHF. The CDR3 nucleotides read TGTGCCAGCAGCCGAGGGACCGAATATAATAATTCACCCCTCCACTTT.

This rearrangement joins TRBV18 to TRBJ2-2, with unresolved D. From germline, CDR1 is KGHSH and CDR2 LQKENI. Between the trimmed V and J ends, which lost 1 base and 6 bases, there was a span of 24 bases. The CDR3 is 19 residues long. DNA for the CDR3: TGTGCCAGCTCACCACAGAGAACAAACCGTCTCAGATTGGCCGGGGAGCTGTTTTTT. Translated: CASSPQRTNRLRLAGELFF.

About this clonotype: A much larger clonotype is one base distant, so this may be a read error. The gene calls are TRBV12-3 or TRBV12-4 and TRBJ2-2, with a tentative D call TRBD2 (5 bases). The CDR3 sequence is 15 residues long. In DNA, the CDR3 is TGTGCCAGCAGTCCACAATTATCGAACACCGGGGTGCTGTTTTTT. Encoded protein: CASSPQLSNTGVLFF.

CDR3 amino acids: CASSESKYTEAFF. CDR3 nucleotides: TGCGCCAGCAGTGAGTCGAAGTACACTGAAGCTTTCTTT. The V gene is TRBV10-2, the J gene TRBJ1-1; D unclear. Trimming pared 0 bases from V and 3 bases from J, leaving 5 bases between. This CDR3 is 13 amino acids long. Germline V lookup: CDR1 WSHSY, CDR2 SAAADI.

This clonotype showed up just a few times. This chain joins TRBV5-1 and TRBJ2-5, with D unresolved. V gave up 3 bases and J gave up 4 bases, with 10 bases separating them. The CDR3 runs 13 residues. The V gene's germline CDR1 is SGHRS and CDR2 YFSETQ. CDR3 protein: CASSSDARETQYF. As DNA, the CDR3 is TGCGCCAGCAGCTCGGACGCCCGAGAGACCCAGTACTTC.